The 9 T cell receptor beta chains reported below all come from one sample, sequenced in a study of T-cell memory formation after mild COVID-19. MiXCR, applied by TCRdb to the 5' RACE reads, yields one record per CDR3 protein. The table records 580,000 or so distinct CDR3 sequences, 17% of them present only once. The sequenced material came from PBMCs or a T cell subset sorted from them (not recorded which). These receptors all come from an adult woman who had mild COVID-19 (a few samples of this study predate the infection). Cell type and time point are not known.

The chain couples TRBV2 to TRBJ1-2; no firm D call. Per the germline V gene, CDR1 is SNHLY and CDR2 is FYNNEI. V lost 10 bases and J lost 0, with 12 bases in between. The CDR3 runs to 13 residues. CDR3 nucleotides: TGTGCCAATTCACAGAGGGCTAACTATGGCTACACCTTC. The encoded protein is CANSQRANYGYTF.

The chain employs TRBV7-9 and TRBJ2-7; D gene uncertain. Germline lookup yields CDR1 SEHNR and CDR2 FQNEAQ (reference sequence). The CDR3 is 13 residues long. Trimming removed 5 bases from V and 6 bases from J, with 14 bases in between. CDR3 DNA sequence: TGTGCCAGCAGCCGAAGGACCTTTCCCGAGCAGTACTTC. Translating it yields CASSRRTFPEQYF.

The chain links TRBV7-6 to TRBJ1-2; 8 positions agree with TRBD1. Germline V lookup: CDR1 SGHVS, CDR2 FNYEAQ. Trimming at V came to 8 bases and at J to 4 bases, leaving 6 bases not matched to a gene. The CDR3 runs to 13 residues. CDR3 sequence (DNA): TGTGCCAGCGCGGACAGGGCGGGCTATGGCTACACCTTC. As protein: CASADRAGYGYTF.

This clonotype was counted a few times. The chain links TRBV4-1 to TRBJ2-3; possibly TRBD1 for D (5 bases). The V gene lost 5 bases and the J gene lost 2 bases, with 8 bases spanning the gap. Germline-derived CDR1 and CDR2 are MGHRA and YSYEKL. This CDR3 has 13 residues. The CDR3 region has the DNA TGCGCCAGCAGCAAAGGGGTCACAGATACGCAGTATTTT. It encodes CASSKGVTDTQYF.

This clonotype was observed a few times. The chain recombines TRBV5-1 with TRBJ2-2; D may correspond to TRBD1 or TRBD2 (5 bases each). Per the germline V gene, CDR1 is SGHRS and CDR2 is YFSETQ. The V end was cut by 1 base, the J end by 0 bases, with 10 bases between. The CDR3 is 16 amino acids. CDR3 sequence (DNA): TGCGCCAGCAGCTTGCTCCAGGGACCGAACACCGGGGAGCTGTTTTTT. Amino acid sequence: CASSLLQGPNTGELFF.

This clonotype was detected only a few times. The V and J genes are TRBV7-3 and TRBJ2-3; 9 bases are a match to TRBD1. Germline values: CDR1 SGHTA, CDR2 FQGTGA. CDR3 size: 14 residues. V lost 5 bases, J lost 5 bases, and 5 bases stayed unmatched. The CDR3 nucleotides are TGTGCCAGCAGCCGGGGACAGGGAATAGATACGCAGTATTTT. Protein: CASSRGQGIDTQYF.

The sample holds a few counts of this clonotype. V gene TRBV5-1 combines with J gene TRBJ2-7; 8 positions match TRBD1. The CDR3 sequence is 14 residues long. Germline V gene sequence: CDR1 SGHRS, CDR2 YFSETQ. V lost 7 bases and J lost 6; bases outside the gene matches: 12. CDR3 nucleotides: TGCGCCAGCGGCCTCCAGACAGGGGCGGTCGAGCAGTACTTC. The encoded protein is CASGLQTGAVEQYF.

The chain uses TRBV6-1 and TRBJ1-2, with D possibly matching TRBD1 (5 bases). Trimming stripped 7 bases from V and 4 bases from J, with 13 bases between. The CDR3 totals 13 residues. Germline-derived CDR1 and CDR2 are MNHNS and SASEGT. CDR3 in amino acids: CASNSGTFYGYTF. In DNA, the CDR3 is TGTGCCAGCAATTCGGGGACCTTCTATGGCTACACCTTC.

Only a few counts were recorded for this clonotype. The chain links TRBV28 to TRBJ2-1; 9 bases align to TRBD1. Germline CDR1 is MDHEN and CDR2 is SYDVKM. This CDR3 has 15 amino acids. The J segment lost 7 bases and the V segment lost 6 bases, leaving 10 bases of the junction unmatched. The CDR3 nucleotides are TGTGCCAGCAGACTACAGGGGGCAATGGTAAATGAGCAGTTCTTC. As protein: CASRLQGAMVNEQFF.